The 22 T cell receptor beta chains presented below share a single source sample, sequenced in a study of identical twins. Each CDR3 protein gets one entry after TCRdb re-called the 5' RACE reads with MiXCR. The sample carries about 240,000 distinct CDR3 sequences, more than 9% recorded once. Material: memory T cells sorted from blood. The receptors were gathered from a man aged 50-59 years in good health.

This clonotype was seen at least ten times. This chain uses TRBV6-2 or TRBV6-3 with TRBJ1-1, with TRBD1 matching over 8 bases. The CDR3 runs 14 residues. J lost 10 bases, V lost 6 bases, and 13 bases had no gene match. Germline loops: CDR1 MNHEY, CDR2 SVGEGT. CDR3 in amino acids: CASSRTGQDMGAFF. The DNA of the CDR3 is TGTGCCAGCAGCCGAACGGGACAGGATATGGGAGCTTTCTTT.

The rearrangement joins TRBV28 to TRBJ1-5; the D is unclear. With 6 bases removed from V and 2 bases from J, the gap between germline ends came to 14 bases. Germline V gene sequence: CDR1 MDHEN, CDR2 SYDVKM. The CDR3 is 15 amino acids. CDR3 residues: CASSTRAIGNQPQHF. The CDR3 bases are TGTGCCAGCAGCACTAGGGCGATCGGCAATCAGCCCCAGCATTTT.

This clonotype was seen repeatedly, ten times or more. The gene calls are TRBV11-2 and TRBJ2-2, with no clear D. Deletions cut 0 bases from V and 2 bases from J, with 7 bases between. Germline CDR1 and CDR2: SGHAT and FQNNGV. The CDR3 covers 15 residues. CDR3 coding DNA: TGTGCCAGCAGCTTAGATGGGCGCAACACCGGGGAGCTGTTTTTT. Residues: CASSLDGRNTGELFF.

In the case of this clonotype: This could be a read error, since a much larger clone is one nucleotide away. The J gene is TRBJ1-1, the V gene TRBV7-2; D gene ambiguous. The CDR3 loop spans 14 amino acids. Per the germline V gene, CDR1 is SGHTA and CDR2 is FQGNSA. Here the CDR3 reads CASSRGTMNTKAFF. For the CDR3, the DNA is TGTGCCAGCAGCCGAGGCACCATGAACACTAAAGCTTTCTTT.

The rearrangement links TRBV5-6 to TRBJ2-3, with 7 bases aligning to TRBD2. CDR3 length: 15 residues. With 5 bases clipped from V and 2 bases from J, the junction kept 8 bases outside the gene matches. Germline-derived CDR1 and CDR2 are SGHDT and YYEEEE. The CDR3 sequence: CASRYLGGTTDTQYF. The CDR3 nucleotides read TGTGCCAGCAGATATCTCGGGGGGACCACAGATACGCAGTATTTT.

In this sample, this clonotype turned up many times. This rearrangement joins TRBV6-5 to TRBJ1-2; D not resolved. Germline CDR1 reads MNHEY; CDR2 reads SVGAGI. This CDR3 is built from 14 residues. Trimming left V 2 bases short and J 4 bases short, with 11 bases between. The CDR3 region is CASSYTKGSYGYTF. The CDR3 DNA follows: TGTGCCAGCAGTTACACTAAAGGGAGCTATGGCTACACCTTC.

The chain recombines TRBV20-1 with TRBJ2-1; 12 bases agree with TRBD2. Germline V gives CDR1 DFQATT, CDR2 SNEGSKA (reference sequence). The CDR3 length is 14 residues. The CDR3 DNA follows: TGCAGCAAACTAGCGGGAGGTCCGCACAATGAGCAGTTCTTC. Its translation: CSKLAGGPHNEQFF.

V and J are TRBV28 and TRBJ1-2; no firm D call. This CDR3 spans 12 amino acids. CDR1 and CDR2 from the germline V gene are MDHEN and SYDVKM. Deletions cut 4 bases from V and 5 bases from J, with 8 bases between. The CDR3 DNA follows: TGTGCCAGCAGTTACCTCGGGTATGGCTACACCTTC. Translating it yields CASSYLGYGYTF.

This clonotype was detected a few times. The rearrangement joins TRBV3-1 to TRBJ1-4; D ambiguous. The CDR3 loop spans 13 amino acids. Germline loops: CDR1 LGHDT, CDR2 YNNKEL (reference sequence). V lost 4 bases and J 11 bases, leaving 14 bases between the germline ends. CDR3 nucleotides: TGTGCCAGCAGCCTAAAAGGGAGCGAGAAACTGTTTTTT. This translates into CASSLKGSEKLFF.

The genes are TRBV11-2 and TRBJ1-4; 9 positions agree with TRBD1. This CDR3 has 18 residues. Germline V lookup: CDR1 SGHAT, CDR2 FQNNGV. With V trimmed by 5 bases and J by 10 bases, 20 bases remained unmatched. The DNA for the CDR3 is TGTGCCAGCAGCCCACCGGGACAGGGTAGCGCAAGGCCGCGAAAACTGTTTTTT. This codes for CASSPPGQGSARPRKLFF.

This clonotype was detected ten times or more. The CDR3 spells CASSQGTSGLNEQFF. As DNA, the CDR3 is TGTGCCAGCAGCCAAGGGACTAGCGGCCTCAATGAGCAGTTCTTC. The genes are TRBV3-1 and TRBJ2-1; 10 bases are shared with TRBD2. In germline, CDR1 is LGHDT, CDR2 YNNKEL (reference sequence). CDR3 size: 15 residues. Trimming removed 1 base from V and 6 bases from J; junction bases left unmatched: 3.

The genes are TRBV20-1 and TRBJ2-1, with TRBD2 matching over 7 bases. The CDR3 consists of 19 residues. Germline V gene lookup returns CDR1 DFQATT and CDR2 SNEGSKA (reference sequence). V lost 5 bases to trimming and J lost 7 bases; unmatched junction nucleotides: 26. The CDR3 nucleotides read TGCAGTGCTCCCCGGGCCCCCGGGGTACTAGCGAGGAGTTTGAATGAGCAGTTCTTC. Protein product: CSAPRAPGVLARSLNEQFF.

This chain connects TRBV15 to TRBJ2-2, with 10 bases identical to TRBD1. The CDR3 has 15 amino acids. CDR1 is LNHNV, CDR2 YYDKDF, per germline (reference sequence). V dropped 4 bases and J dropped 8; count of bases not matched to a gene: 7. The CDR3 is CATSKDRGLLGELFF. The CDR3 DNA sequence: TGTGCCACCAGCAAAGACAGGGGGCTCCTAGGGGAGCTGTTTTTT.

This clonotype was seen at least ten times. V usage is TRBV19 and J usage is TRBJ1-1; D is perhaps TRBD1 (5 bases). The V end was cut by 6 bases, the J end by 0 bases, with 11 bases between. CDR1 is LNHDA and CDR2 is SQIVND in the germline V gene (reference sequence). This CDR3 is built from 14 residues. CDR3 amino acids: CASRFREMNTEAFF. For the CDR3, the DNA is TGTGCCAGTAGGTTCAGGGAGATGAACACTGAAGCTTTCTTT.

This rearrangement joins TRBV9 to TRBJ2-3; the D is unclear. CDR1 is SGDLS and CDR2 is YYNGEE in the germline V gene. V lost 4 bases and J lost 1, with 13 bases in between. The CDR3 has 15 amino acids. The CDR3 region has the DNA TGTGCCAGCAGCCCCCGAGAAGCTCGCACAGATACGCAGTATTTT. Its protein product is CASSPREARTDTQYF.

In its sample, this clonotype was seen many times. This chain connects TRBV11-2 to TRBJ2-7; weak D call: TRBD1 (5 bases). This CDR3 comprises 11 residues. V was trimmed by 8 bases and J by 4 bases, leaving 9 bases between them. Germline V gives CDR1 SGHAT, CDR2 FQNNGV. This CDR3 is CASGAGYEQYF. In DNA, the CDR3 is TGTGCCAGCGGGGCTGGGTACGAGCAGTACTTC.

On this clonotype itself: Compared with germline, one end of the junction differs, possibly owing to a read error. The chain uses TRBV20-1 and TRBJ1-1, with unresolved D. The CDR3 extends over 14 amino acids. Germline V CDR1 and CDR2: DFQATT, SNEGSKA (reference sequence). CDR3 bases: TGCAGTGCTAGACCGCTGATCGTATGGGGTCAAGCTCTCTTT. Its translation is CSARPLIVWGQALF.

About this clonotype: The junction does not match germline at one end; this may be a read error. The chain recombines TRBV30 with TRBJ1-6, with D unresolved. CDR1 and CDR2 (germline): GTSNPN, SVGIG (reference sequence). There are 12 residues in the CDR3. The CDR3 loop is CAWTRYNPPLHF. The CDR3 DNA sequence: TGTGCCTGGACACGGTATAATCCACCCCTCCACTTT. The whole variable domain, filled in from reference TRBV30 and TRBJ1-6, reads SQTIHQWPATLVQPVGSPLSLECTVEGTSNPNLYWYRQAAGRGLQLLFYSVGIGQISSEVPQNLSASRPQDRQFILSSKKLLLSDSGFYLCAWTRYNPPLHFGNGTRLTVT.

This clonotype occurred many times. DNA for the CDR3: TGCGCCAGCAGCTTGTGGGGCGGGGGCCGCACAGATACGCAGTATTTT. Translating it yields CASSLWGGGRTDTQYF. This chain links TRBV5-1 with TRBJ2-3; maybe TRBD2 (7 bases). This CDR3 has 16 amino acids. Germline V lookup: CDR1 SGHRS, CDR2 YFSETQ. Trimming shortened V by 1 base and J by 1 base, and 13 bases separated the two germline ends.

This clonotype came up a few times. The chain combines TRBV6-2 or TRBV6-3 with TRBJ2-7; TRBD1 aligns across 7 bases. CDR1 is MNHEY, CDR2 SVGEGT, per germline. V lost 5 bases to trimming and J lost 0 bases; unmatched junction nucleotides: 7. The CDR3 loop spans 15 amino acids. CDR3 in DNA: TGTGCCAGCAGTGCAGACAGGGTAATCTCCTACGAGCAGTACTTC. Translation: CASSADRVISYEQYF.

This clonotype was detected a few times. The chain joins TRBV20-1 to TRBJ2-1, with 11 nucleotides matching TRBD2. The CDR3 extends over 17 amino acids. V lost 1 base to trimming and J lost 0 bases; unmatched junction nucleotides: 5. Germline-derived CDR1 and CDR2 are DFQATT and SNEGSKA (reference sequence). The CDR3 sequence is CSARVAGGHSSYNEQFF. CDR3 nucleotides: TGCAGTGCTAGAGTAGCGGGGGGGCACAGCTCCTACAATGAGCAGTTCTTC.

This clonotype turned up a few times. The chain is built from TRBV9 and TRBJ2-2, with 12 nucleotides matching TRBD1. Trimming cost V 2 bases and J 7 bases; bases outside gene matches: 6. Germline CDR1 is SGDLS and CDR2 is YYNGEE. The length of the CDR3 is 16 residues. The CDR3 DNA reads TGTGCCAGCAGCGTGAGGGACAGGGGGCTTGGCGGGGAGCTGTTTTTT. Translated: CASSVRDRGLGGELFF. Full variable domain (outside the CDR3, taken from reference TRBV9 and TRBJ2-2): DSGVTQTPKHLITATGQRVTLRCSPRSGDLSVYWYQQSLDQGLQFLIQYYNGEERAKGNILERFSAQQFPDLHSELNLSSLELGDSALYFCASSVRDRGLGGELFFGEGSRLTVL.